The 19 T cell receptor beta chains listed next were all sequenced from one sample in a study of Ad26.COV2.S vaccination and SARS-CoV-2 variants. The treatment was: some 19 received Ad26.COV2.S at low or high dose, single or two shots; about 5 received placebo; per-sample allocation not given. Collection of the samples took place on day 63 after the first injection of vaccine or placebo. Generated by immunoSEQ multiplex PCR, the TCRdb table keeps only in-frame clones and is missing some. The sample contains 350,000 to 450,000 clones, around 93% of which appear only once. Sequencing used peripheral blood, obtained in a trial of Ad26.COV2.S vaccine versus placebo. The receptor source for this set is a person between 18 and 60 years old who received the Ad26.COV2.S COVID-19 vaccine or a placebo.

The J gene is TRBJ2-3, the V gene TRBV5-1; D assignment may be TRBD1 or TRBD2 (5 bases each). V was trimmed by 2 bases and J by 2 bases, leaving 21 bases between them. The CDR3 has 18 residues. Germline V lookup: CDR1 SGHRS, CDR2 YFSETQ. CDR3 residues: CASSFRMVWDGNTDTQYF. CDR3 nucleotide sequence: TGCGCCAGCAGCTTCCGGATGGTCTGGGACGGGAACACAGATACGCAGTATTTT.

J is TRBJ1-2 and V is TRBV19; D gene ambiguous. CDR1 and CDR2 (germline): LNHDA, SQIVND (reference sequence). The CDR3 totals 15 residues. V was cut by 6 bases and J by 6 bases, with 20 bases left in between. The CDR3 DNA sequence: TGTGCCAGTAGCCATCCCCCCCGGGAGTGGCATGGCTACACCTTC. Translating it yields CASSHPPREWHGYTF.

The chain carries TRBV7-9 and TRBJ1-1, with D unclear. Trimming stripped 3 bases from V and 9 bases from J, with 8 bases between. The CDR3 runs 11 residues. The V gene's germline CDR1 is SEHNR and CDR2 FQNEAQ (reference sequence). In DNA, the CDR3 is TGTGCCAGCAGCTTCAGATTGAAAGCTTTCTTT. This codes for CASSFRLKAFF.

This clone was detected once. The chain uses TRBV7-2 and TRBJ2-7; D unclear. V lost 2 bases to trimming and J lost 6 bases, with 5 bases between them. The length of the CDR3 is 11 residues. Looked up from germline, CDR1 is SGHTA and CDR2 is FQGNSA. CDR3 sequence: CASSLWSEQYF. The CDR3 nucleotides read TGTGCCAGCAGCTTATGGAGCGAGCAGTACTTC.

This clone was counted once. This chain joins TRBV5-4 and TRBJ2-2; 9 nucleotides align to TRBD1. After removal of 3 bases from V and 5 bases from J, the junction contained 11 bases not matched to a gene. In germline, CDR1 is SGHNT, CDR2 YYREEE (reference sequence). The CDR3 covers 17 residues. The CDR3 spells CASSSLPGTGRTGELFF. The CDR3, as DNA: TGTGCCAGCAGCTCTCTCCCCGGGACAGGGAGGACCGGGGAGCTGTTTTTT.

The chain joins TRBV19 to TRBJ1-5; TRBD1 matches at 7 bases. Looked up from germline, CDR1 is LNHDA and CDR2 is SQIVND (reference sequence). CDR3 length equals 14 residues. Germline trimming cut 7 bases from V and 4 bases from J; bases unmatched to any gene: 7. The CDR3 is CASMGGGWNQPQHF. Written as DNA, the CDR3 is TGTGCCAGTATGGGAGGGGGCTGGAATCAGCCCCAGCATTTT.

The V and J genes are TRBV9 and TRBJ1-4; D not resolved. The CDR3 is made up of 14 amino acids. Per the germline V gene, CDR1 is SGDLS and CDR2 is YYNGEE. V gave up 4 bases and J gave up 4 bases, with 11 bases separating them. The DNA for the CDR3 is TGTGCCAGCAGCAGAAGGAGCTTTAATGAAAAACTGTTTTTT. Its translation: CASSRRSFNEKLFF.

The V call is TRBV5-4, the J call TRBJ2-5, with D maybe TRBD2 (6 bases). Germline V CDR1 and CDR2: SGHNT, YYREEE (reference sequence). V was pared by 3 bases and J by 2 bases, with 17 bases between. The CDR3 extends over 16 amino acids. The CDR3 DNA follows: TGTGCCAGCAGCTCTGGAGGGGTGGGGCGGCAAGAGACCCAGTACTTC. Translation gives CASSSGGVGRQETQYF.

The CDR3 DNA is TGTGCCAGCAGTTTAGGGGGCGGGGGCTCAACTGAAGCTTTCTTT. Translated: CASSLGGGGSTEAFF. The chain uses TRBV27 and TRBJ1-1; the D gene is possibly TRBD1 (6 bases). The germline V and J ends were trimmed by 2 bases and 5 bases, with 15 bases remaining between them. CDR3 length: 15 amino acids. Germline V gene lookup returns CDR1 MNHEY and CDR2 SMNVEV (reference sequence).

The CDR3 DNA sequence: TGTGCCAGCAGTTTTCGGCGGGGGGCCAATGAGCAGTTCTTC. Residues: CASSFRRGANEQFF. The chain couples TRBV28 to TRBJ2-1; 8 positions match TRBD2. The trim removed 3 bases at V and 6 bases at J, leaving 4 bases unmatched. Germline V gene data show CDR1 as MDHEN and CDR2 as SYDVKM. This CDR3 is 14 amino acids long.

The chain carries TRBV10-2 and TRBJ1-4; D might be TRBD1 (6 bases). Trimming cost V 10 bases and J 8 bases, with 17 bases left between them. CDR3 length: 13 residues. Germline values: CDR1 WSHSY, CDR2 SAAADI. In nucleotides, the CDR3 is TGCGCCATAGGGGGGCGGATGGACGAAAAACTGTTTTTT. This gives the protein CAIGGRMDEKLFF.

V usage is TRBV28 and J usage is TRBJ1-2; no clear D gene. In germline, CDR1 is MDHEN, CDR2 SYDVKM. This CDR3 is built from 11 residues. Trimming pared 8 bases from V and 5 bases from J, leaving 9 bases between. This chain's CDR3 is CASAREYGYTF. The CDR3, as DNA: TGTGCCAGCGCCCGGGAATATGGCTACACCTTC.

The rearrangement uses TRBV19 and TRBJ2-7; the D gene is possibly TRBD1 (5 bases). Trimming left V 1 base short and J 0 bases short, with 7 bases between. The CDR3 consists of 14 residues. Germline V gene data show CDR1 as LNHDA and CDR2 as SQIVND (reference sequence). CDR3 amino acids: CASSIATDSYEQYF. CDR3 DNA: TGTGCCAGTAGTATAGCGACAGACTCCTACGAGCAGTACTTC.

This sequence joins TRBV27 and TRBJ1-1; the D is unclear. The CDR3 totals 13 residues. The V end lost 10 bases, the J end lost 2 bases, and 14 bases lay between the germline ends. The germline CDR1 and CDR2 sequences are MNHEY and SMNVEV (reference sequence). The CDR3 DNA reads as TGTGCCACCCCCCTGAGGGCCAACACTGAAGCTTTCTTT. It encodes CATPLRANTEAFF.

The chain links TRBV20-1 to TRBJ1-1, with TRBD1 as a possible D gene (6 bases). This CDR3 has 14 residues. V lost 3 bases and J 5 bases, leaving 16 bases between the germline ends. In germline, CDR1 is DFQATT, CDR2 SNEGSKA (reference sequence). This chain's CDR3 is CSASVGGARTEAFF. As DNA, the CDR3 is TGCAGTGCTAGTGTTGGGGGGGCTCGGACTGAAGCTTTCTTT.

The chain couples TRBV5-1 to TRBJ1-2; a weak D match, TRBD1 (6 bases). This CDR3 spans 12 amino acids. The ends were cut back, 4 bases at V and 6 bases at J, with 10 bases in the middle. CDR1 is SGHRS and CDR2 is YFSETQ in the germline V gene. This CDR3 is CASSPGTNGYTF. Written as DNA, the CDR3 is TGCGCCAGCAGCCCCGGGACAAATGGCTACACCTTC.

A single count supports this clone. The chain employs TRBV25-1 and TRBJ2-5, with 8 positions matching TRBD1. CDR1 is MGHDK, CDR2 SYGVNS, per germline. This CDR3 contains 14 residues. Germline trimming cut 7 bases from V and 3 bases from J; bases unmatched to any gene: 7. CDR3 in amino acids: CASNPDRGEETQYF. CDR3 in DNA: TGTGCCAGCAATCCTGACAGGGGAGAAGAGACCCAGTACTTC.

The rearrangement uses TRBV11-2 and TRBJ1-6, with TRBD1 identical over 12 bases. With V trimmed by 2 bases and J by 6 bases, 11 bases remained unmatched. Germline CDR1 SGHAT, CDR2 FQNNGV. The length of the CDR3 is 19 residues. CDR3: CASSLRGTGGAGGNSPLHF. Written as DNA, the CDR3 is TGTGCCAGCAGCTTACGGGGGACAGGGGGCGCGGGTGGTAATTCACCCCTCCACTTT.

V gene TRBV11-2 combines with J gene TRBJ2-7; 7 bases match TRBD1. V lost 1 base to trimming and J lost 2 bases; unmatched junction nucleotides: 5. The length of the CDR3 is 15 residues. The germline gives CDR1 SGHAT, CDR2 FQNNGV. CDR3 bases: TGTGCCAGCAGCTTAGGGACAGGCGGTACCTACGAGCAGTACTTC. Translating gives CASSLGTGGTYEQYF.